This TCR beta chain was identified during a study of regulatory T cells in long-lasting Graves disease. Study-wide points: The number of shared public clonotypes was higher in persistent patients (roughly 2,800) than new patients (966). TRBV28 was favored in persistent disease, as were TRBJ1-2 and TRBJ2-5.

The CDR3 has 18 residues. Trimming cost V 5 bases and J 4 bases; bases outside gene matches: 16. Germline V gene lookup returns CDR1 MDHEN and CDR2 SYDVKM. TCR beta libraries were built with iRepertoire HTBI primers and Arm-PCR of CDR3 regions. In the original workflow: Samples collectively showed some 65 TRBV and roughly 15 TRBJ segments. TCRdb processed the multiplex PCR reads anew with MiXCR; each CDR3 protein has one entry. These V and J calls are TCRdb output, not the study's own analysis. The repertoire consists of about 420,000 distinct CDR3 sequences, with 15% to 20% occurring once and the leading ten covering around a quarter. This clonotype was detected many times. Its matching antigen is unknown. The time point was: newly diagnosed GD, antithyroid drugs for less than 3 months. From RNA extracted from PBMCs, the TCR library was made. These data were likewise used in another study, on T cells in Graves' hyperthyroidism and ophthalmopathy. That investigation notes: Initially, a first-round RT-PCR of the TCR CDR3 employed the HTBI primer set.

The chain has TRBV28 and TRBJ2-1; 8 bases line up with TRBD2. Sequenced material: peripheral blood mononuclear cells (PBMCs), taken at new diagnosis, from a patient treated with antithyroid drugs. This receptor was taken from a woman between 18 and 29 years old with Graves disease. DNA for the CDR3: TGTGCCAGCAGTCCATTACTTTTGCAAGCGGGGGCATACAATGAGCAGTTCTTC. Encoded protein: CASSPLLLQAGAYNEQFF.